This T cell receptor (beta chain) derives from a study of cytomegalovirus exposure and HLA in healthy donors (dated by TCRdb to the late 2010s). Regarding the complete study: In an earlier analysis of fewer than 750 of the donors, around 290 Gb of sequence data and 100 million or so unique TCR beta sequences from approximately 180 million T cells were reported. Across under 500 genotyped donors of the cohort, an average of roughly 200,000 unique TCR beta nucleotide sequences per donor were sequenced, and roughly 20% of those sequences were non-productive. The genetic ancestry cluster associated with self-reported Caucasian donors included 70% to 85% of the 350 to 500 genotyped donors. Typing coverage varied by locus: roughly 620-640 donors for A, B, C, DRB1 and DQB1; approximately 500 for DQA1; about 590 for DPA1; some 470 for DPB1. HLA typing included class I and class II loci at four-digit resolution. The study was designed to test whether signatures of past pathogen exposure could be identified by cataloging public T cell receptors. A later genetic analysis took genome-wide SNP genotypes for about 60% of the roughly 670 donors and used that subset as a discovery cohort. To study patterns of TCR occurrence, a later analysis re-analyzed previously published TCR beta repertoires from 666 donors and added high-resolution HLA genotyping. The later analysis used no new phenotypic data to find candidate immune exposures, relying instead on TCR beta sequences and their occurrence across donors. About 5 DR-DQ haplotypes were handled as single units for association and clustering, since linkage in the cohort was strong. Using immunosequencing, the study profiled T cell repertoires from 640 or so subjects and related those repertoires to cytomegalovirus serostatus. To predict cytomegalovirus infection status, the study combined high-throughput TCR immunosequencing, statistical association of individual TCRs with disease status, and machine learning. In an earlier analysis of more than 550 of the donors, high-throughput TCR beta sequencing was used to judge whether each TCR beta V gene segment behaved as functional or pseudogenic. All discovery cohort repertoires had been generated on a single sequencing platform. Donor age, sex, ethnicity and CMV serostatus were compiled together with the repertoire data. An early release that covered approximately 600 HLA-typed donors contained approximately 300 gigabases of sequencing data and 75 million to 100 million unique TCR sequences. Along with the roughly 670-subject first cohort, a separate validation cohort of over a hundred different subjects was used.

Study-level results and caveats: In a later analysis, HLA-associated TCR beta chains were found to be more clonally expanded and to have lower generation probabilities than equally common non-associated chains. In a later genetic analysis, fewer N-insertions in productive TCRs were reported among donors in an Asian-associated ancestry cluster than the approximately 670-donor mean. Because counts were too low, 15 to 20 rarely observed V segments, including chromosome 9 orphons, were left out of the earlier analysis of 587 of the donors. Linkage disequilibrium might explain the correlated functional status among segregating V segments, but an unknown experimental factor could not be ruled out. Several of the top co-occurrence clusters appeared to be linked to parvovirus B19, influenza, CMV and Epstein-Barr virus, according to a later analysis. Because HLA typing was missing for some donors at each locus, association tests included only the typed subset. Cytomegalovirus status was reported to be diagnosed by the classifier with high specificity and sensitivity in both the original and validation cohorts. At a false discovery rate of 0.05, a later analysis linked around 15,000 TCR beta sequences to specific HLA alleles. In this cohort, only TCR beta chains were sequenced, and detectable features were limited by the absence of alpha or paired-chain data. In an earlier analysis of several hundred of the donors, most TCR beta V segments were observed in productive rearrangements about 87% or about 30% of the time, broadly matching IMGT annotations. A further reported finding was that TCR beta sequences accurately predicted the HLA-A and HLA-B alleles for most subjects in the first cohort. A cluster of highly shared sequence variants was judged likely to represent a technical artifact of the sequencing pipeline. Three of the identified cytomegalovirus-associated TCR beta chains were confirmed in vitro to be specific for cytomegalovirus antigens. Most TCR sequences were observed very rarely across donors, whereas some public TCRs were present in many individuals. In a later analysis, the rate of TCR association differed among HLA loci, with DRB1 alleles having the most associated TCRs and HLA-C alleles having the fewest. Sequencing depth was assumed to be roughly uniform across donors in the presence/absence analyses, though that assumption may not hold. V-gene and J-gene trimming of TCR beta chains was associated with a missense DCLRE1C variant in a later genetic analysis, and the association was replicated in an independent cohort. CMV serostatus was the only immune exposure information available for the cohort. According to a later analysis, most CMV-associated TCR beta chains appeared to be HLA-restricted, and the HLA associations seemed to be driven largely by CMV exposure. According to the authors, the approach could potentially be generalized to other disease states and immunological phenotypes. Some IMGT-functional V segments, including TRBV6-2 and TRBV6-3, could not be distinguished by the 87-base-pair reads and were therefore excluded. Strong co-occurrence of HLA alleles, especially DR and DQ, made assigning TCR associations to individual alleles difficult. In the study, 150 to 200 TCR beta chains were listed as associated with cytomegalovirus.

Libraries were constructed by the immunoSEQ multiplex PCR assay. For the multiplex PCR, a mixture combining 60 forward primers for TCR Vbeta segments and 13 reverse primers for TCR Jbeta segments was used. A multiplex PCR assay on genomic DNA amplified the CDR3 region of rearranged TCR beta genes. On the Illumina HiSeq System, the amplified TCR beta libraries were sequenced as 87-base-pair reads. Processing in the source paper ran as follows. A later analysis counted approximately 74 million unique TCR beta chains across the 666 repertoires, and roughly 10 million of these chains were shared by at least two donors. To remove PCR and sequencing errors, raw reads were error-corrected and collapsed into unique sequences using a nearest-neighbor algorithm that merged closely related sequences. To assign V, D and J gene segments, CDR3 sequences were aligned to IMGT reference sequences. For a sequence to be retained, a match of at least six nucleotides was required to both a V gene segment and a J gene segment. Rearrangements were called productive when the CDR3 lacked stop codons and stayed in frame with V and J; all others were non-productive. CDR3 was defined by IMGT convention, running from the second conserved V-encoded cysteine to the conserved J-encoded phenylalanine. The earlier analysis of 500 to 650 of the donors excluded any sequence lacking an unambiguous match to a single V gene segment. An earlier analysis of several hundred of the donors called V segments functional above 56.7% productive rearrangements and segregating when the between-donor standard deviation exceeded 5%. A statistical classification framework was built for diagnosing cytomegalovirus status from the catalog of TCR beta chain sequences. A later analysis assigned V and J genes by comparing TCR nucleotide sequences with IMGT/GENE-DB human TR gene sequences. In a later analysis, CDR3 sequences and most-parsimonious VDJ recombination scenarios were assigned using the TCRdist pipeline. A later analysis defined each TCR beta chain by its CDR3 amino acid sequence plus V-gene family, and excluded reads lacking a unique V-gene family. To address suspected cross-contamination and a sequencing artifact, a later analysis removed roughly 580 highly shared, low-generation-probability nucleotide sequences. For each public chain, a later analysis derived a clonal expansion index from normalized ranks of inferred template counts within each repertoire. In a later analysis, generation probabilities were computed with a VDJ recombination model fitted to out-of-frame rearrangements, and the resulting probabilities were checked against IGoR. A later analysis scored TCR-TCR, TCR-HLA and TCR-CMV co-occurrence with hypergeometric tests, applying a repertoire-size bias correction to TCR pairs. In a later analysis, false discovery rates were estimated by permuting HLA or CMV assignments 20 times. In a later analysis, co-occurring TCRs were grouped using DBSCAN, with TCRdist sequence similarity added in when clustering inside HLA-allele-positive subsets. Repertoires with fewer than 30,000 or more than 120,000 public chains, plus five repertoires with anomalous nucleotide sharing, were excluded from co-occurrence clustering. Imported from immuneACCESS, the table was reduced by TCRdb to in-frame sequences with V and J called. These copies leave out some clones; in studies compared against another copy, an unresolved V gene accounts for under half, and the cause of the remainder is not known. D and trimming were read from the DNA, whereas the V and J calls and clone size are those reported in that table. The table for this sample lists 160,000 or so clones; over 75% of them were counted only once. The ten largest clones represent more than 0.45% of the sample.

Points on this clone: It lacks a known antigen. No qualities accompany the bases; no much larger clone lies one base away.

The CDR3 contains 15 residues, cysteine and phenylalanine counted. Just CDR3 DNA is preserved here, 45 bases in frame from base 1. Trimming removed 4 bases from V and 0 bases from J; the gene matches leave 3 bases unexplained. Sequences SGDLS (CDR1) and YYNGEE (CDR2) are obtained from the germline V gene. The cohort comprised some 680 healthy bone marrow donors. All cohort members were sampled while nominally healthy, although unrecorded immune exposures were likely present. The donor was CMV seronegative and was included in the group of over 300 seronegative cohort members. A peripheral blood sample was provided by each donor, and peripheral blood mononuclear cells were used for TCR beta sequencing. Genomic DNA extraction from the blood cell samples was performed with the Qiagen DNeasy Blood Extraction Kit.

Sequenced input: PBMCs. The chain uses TRBV9 and TRBJ2-2; 7 of the junction bases match TRBD1. This receptor was taken from a woman in her forties or fifties in good health and CMV-seronegative. The CDR3 in this case is CASSKTGANTGELFF. The sequenced DNA is TGTGCCAGCAGCAAAACAGGGGCGAACACCGGGGAGCTGTTTTTT.